This T cell receptor (beta chain) appears in the sequencing data of a study of CD8 T cells in ankylosing spondylitis. Study-wide results and caveats: In the blood and synovial fluid of reactive arthritis, some motif variants had been previously reported. A TCR beta motif of roughly 8 highly homologous variants seemed to mark ankylosing spondylitis blood. According to the report, clones linked to the disease were significantly enriched in matched synovial fluid samples taken from ankylosing spondylitis patients.

Making use of molecular barcodes, quantitative 5'-RACE generated TCR beta libraries. Using its own MiXCR run on the 5' RACE reads, TCRdb lists one record per CDR3 protein. Altogether 200,000 to 250,000 distinct CDR3 sequences are present, about 11% being singletons, with the ten largest covering roughly 23%. This clonotype showed up many times. Its antigen remains unidentified. V lost 8 bases and J 3 bases, leaving 7 bases between the germline ends. CDR1 is SGHTA, CDR2 FQGNSA, per germline. The CDR3 runs 12 residues. Sequenced material: blood, either unsorted or a sorted T cell fraction (not recorded which). This clonotype originated in a male donor with ankylosing spondylitis or in good health (not recorded which). The chain links TRBV7-2 to TRBJ1-4; no definite D call. The CDR3: CASRRSNEKLFF. CDR3 sequence (DNA): TGTGCCAGCCGAAGGTCTAATGAAAAACTGTTTTTT.